The sequence of this T cell receptor (beta chain) was determined in a study of blood T cells in healthy people across ages. Primers used in a second PCR of roughly 7 to 11 cycles were a sample-barcoded 5' primer and a J-beta primer mix. TCRdb ran MiXCR on the 5' RACE reads and lists one entry per CDR3 protein. Of fewer than 1.5 million distinct CDR3 sequences listed, 35% to 45% are singletons. The CDR3 contains 12 residues. Trimming left V 4 bases short and J 5 bases short, with 11 bases between. Germline lookup yields CDR1 DFQATT and CDR2 SNEGSKA (reference sequence). This clonotype was sampled from a woman under 30 in good health. The chain joins TRBV20-1 to TRBJ2-5; D not resolved. Sequencing input: blood. The CDR3 sequence: CSATLIRETQYF. The CDR3 DNA sequence: TGCAGTGCTACACTTATACGGGAGACCCAGTACTTC.